These 19 T cell receptor beta chains share one sample of origin, sequenced in a study of shared clonotypes between healthy human individuals (dated by TCRdb to the early 2020s). The library came from the immunoSEQ multiplex PCR assay. TCRdb took over this immuneACCESS table, retaining in-frame rearrangements with V and J assigned. Such tables are incomplete; in checked studies, under half of the missing clones stem from an unresolved V gene, and the remainder is unexplained. The sample includes approximately 500,000 clones, with over 75% observed a single time. The ten largest clones capture about 12% of the sample. Input material: PBMCs. These receptors were taken from a middle-aged woman in good health. Some clones in this sample may be carry-over from other donors' samples.

This clone was recorded only once. The sample carries other DNA sequences with the same CDR3. This chain joins TRBV7-9 and TRBJ1-1, with D tentatively TRBD1 (5 bases). The CDR3 is made up of 13 amino acids. CDR1 is SEHNR, CDR2 FQNEAQ, per germline (reference sequence). The V end lost 5 bases, the J end lost 5 bases, and 12 bases lay between the germline ends. The CDR3 coding sequence is TGTGCCAGCAGCCTCAGCCCAGGGACTGAAGCTTTCTTT. Its translation: CASSLSPGTEAFF.

CDR3 coding DNA: TGTGCCAGCAGCTCAGGCGGGAGGTCCTACAATGAGCAGTTCTTC. Amino acid sequence: CASSSGGRSYNEQFF. The chain carries TRBV11-2 and TRBJ2-1; 8 bases fit TRBD2. The CDR3 consists of 15 residues. Germline CDR1 reads SGHAT; CDR2 reads FQNNGV. The V and J ends lost 4 bases and 1 base, in that order; junction bases with no gene match: 3.

This clone was seen a few times. This chain joins TRBV14 and TRBJ2-5; possible D gene TRBD2, 6 bases. The CDR3 runs 13 residues. Germline assignment: CDR1 SGHDN and CDR2 FVKESK. V was shortened by 4 bases and J by 5 bases, with 11 bases between the two germline ends. CDR3 sequence: CASSPHGGETQYF. The DNA of the CDR3 is TGTGCCAGCAGCCCTCACGGAGGGGAGACCCAGTACTTC.

This clone showed up just once. This chain uses TRBV7-9 with TRBJ1-1; 10 nucleotides align to TRBD1. The germline V gene has CDR1 SEHNR and CDR2 FQNEAQ (reference sequence). Trimming cost V 5 bases and J 4 bases; bases outside gene matches: 7. CDR3 size: 15 residues. DNA for the CDR3: TGTGCCAGCAGCAGCCGGGACAGGGGATTCACTGAAGCTTTCTTT. Translation gives CASSSRDRGFTEAFF.

This clone was found many times. This chain uses TRBV2 with TRBJ1-2; D remains ambiguous. V was pared by 6 bases and J by 5 bases, with 16 bases between. CDR1 and CDR2 (germline): SNHLY, FYNNEI. This CDR3 region has 14 residues. DNA of the CDR3: TGTGCCAGCAGCGCAAGCGGGGAAGGTTATGGCTACACCTTC. It yields the protein CASSASGEGYGYTF.

The chain joins TRBV19 to TRBJ2-5; D gene unclear. V lost 1 base to trimming and J lost 2 bases, with 8 bases between them. The CDR3 loop spans 14 amino acids. Germline V CDR1 and CDR2: LNHDA, SQIVND (reference sequence). For the CDR3, the DNA is TGTGCCAGTAGTATAGTCACAGATCAAGAGACCCAGTACTTC. Encoded protein: CASSIVTDQETQYF. The full variable domain, rest sourced from reference TRBV19 and TRBJ2-5, is DGGITQSPKYLFRKEGQNVTLSCEQNLNHDAMYWYRQDPGQGLRLIYYSQIVNDFQKGDIAEGYSVSREKKESFPLTVTSAQKNPTAFYLCASSIVTDQETQYFGPGTRLLVL.

The genes are TRBV19 and TRBJ1-2; D is unresolved. The CDR3 consists of 16 residues. The V gene's germline CDR1 is LNHDA and CDR2 SQIVND (reference sequence). Trimming removed 5 bases at V and 8 bases at J, with 24 bases between. CDR3 nucleotide sequence: TGTGCCAGTAGTCCCCTACGGGGAGGCAGGAATTACGGCTACACCTTC. This codes for CASSPLRGGRNYGYTF. Combining the CDR3 with reference TRBV19 and TRBJ1-2 gives the whole variable domain DGGITQSPKYLFRKEGQNVTLSCEQNLNHDAMYWYRQDPGQGLRLIYYSQIVNDFQKGDIAEGYSVSREKKESFPLTVTSAQKNPTAFYLCASSPLRGGRNYGYTFGSGTRLTVV.

The chain has TRBV28 and TRBJ1-1; TRBD1 might be the D (5 bases). The CDR3 spans 14 residues. Germline V gene lookup returns CDR1 MDHEN and CDR2 SYDVKM. Trimming pared 6 bases from V and 4 bases from J, leaving 15 bases between. CDR3 protein: CASRAPGSVTEAFF. CDR3 sequence (DNA): TGTGCCAGCAGAGCCCCAGGGTCGGTCACTGAAGCTTTCTTT.

The chain is built from TRBV5-6 and TRBJ1-1; D ambiguous. The CDR3 consists of 13 residues. The V and J ends lost 1 base and 8 bases respectively, with 12 bases between them. Germline V gene lookup returns CDR1 SGHDT and CDR2 YYEEEE. The CDR3 sequence is CASSLFISREAFF. The DNA for the CDR3 is TGTGCCAGCAGCTTGTTTATTTCTAGAGAAGCTTTCTTT.

The rearrangement links TRBV6-6 to TRBJ2-2, with a tentative D call TRBD2 (5 bases). The CDR3 sequence is 14 residues long. Trimming removed 5 bases at V and 5 bases at J, with 12 bases between. Germline CDR1 MNHNY, CDR2 SVGAGI (reference sequence). CDR3 bases: TGTGCCAGCAGTAAGACTATCTATACCGGGGAGCTGTTTTTT. Its translation: CASSKTIYTGELFF.

The chain recombines TRBV15 with TRBJ2-2; 12 bases agree with TRBD2. Trimming at V came to 1 base and at J to 3 bases, leaving 0 bases not matched to a gene. CDR1 and CDR2 (germline): LNHNV, YYDKDF (reference sequence). The CDR3 covers 16 residues. The CDR3: CATSRGLAGDTGELFF. The CDR3 DNA reads as TGTGCCACCAGCAGAGGACTAGCGGGAGACACCGGGGAGCTGTTTTTT.

This clone has a count of ten or more. The rearrangement uses TRBV2 and TRBJ2-7; 7 nucleotides agree with TRBD2. Germline-derived CDR1 and CDR2 are SNHLY and FYNNEI. The CDR3 loop spans 13 amino acids. Unmatched junction bases numbered 6, after V lost 6 bases and J lost 4 bases. The CDR3 sequence is CASRAGEPYEQYF. As DNA, the CDR3 is TGTGCCAGCAGGGCGGGAGAACCATACGAGCAGTACTTC.

This rearrangement joins TRBV7-2 to TRBJ2-7, with 12 bases that match TRBD2. Trimming at V came to 3 bases and at J to 3 bases, leaving 6 bases not matched to a gene. Germline V CDR1 and CDR2: SGHTA, FQGNSA. This CDR3 is built from 16 residues. CDR3 residues: CASSFPSGRAYYEQYF. The CDR3 coding sequence is TGTGCCAGCAGCTTCCCTAGCGGGAGGGCTTACTACGAGCAGTACTTC.

This clone turned up a few times. The chain couples TRBV6-5 to TRBJ2-1; D remains unclear. Between the trimmed V and J ends, which lost 6 bases and 3 bases, there was a span of 9 bases. Germline V gene sequence: CDR1 MNHEY, CDR2 SVGAGI. The CDR3 has 13 amino acids. DNA for the CDR3: TGTGCCAGCAGGGTCGACTTCTACAATGAGCAGTTCTTC. It specifies CASRVDFYNEQFF.

The genes are TRBV4-1 and TRBJ2-7; tentative D call: TRBD1 (6 bases). The germline V gene encodes CDR1 MGHRA and CDR2 YSYEKL. V was clipped by 5 bases and J by 3 bases, with 17 bases between them. The CDR3 totals 15 residues. The CDR3 region has the DNA TGCGCCAGCAGCAAAAGGGCACTGGACAGCTACGAGCAGTACTTC. This sequence encodes CASSKRALDSYEQYF.

The V call is TRBV15, the J call TRBJ1-2; D remains unclear. The germline V gene encodes CDR1 LNHNV and CDR2 YYDKDF (reference sequence). The CDR3 contains 14 residues. V shed 1 base and J shed 9 bases, with 15 bases lying between them. In nucleotides, the CDR3 is TGTGCCACCAGCAGAGTCCGGGGAAGCATTCGCTACACCTTC. It translates to CATSRVRGSIRYTF.

There are a few counts of this clone. J is TRBJ2-2 and V is TRBV27; D may be TRBD1 (6 bases). The CDR3 loop spans 15 amino acids. Germline V gene sequence: CDR1 MNHEY, CDR2 SMNVEV (reference sequence). Trimming pared 0 bases from V and 4 bases from J, leaving 9 bases between. CDR3 residues: CASSLSGQTTGELFF. The CDR3 DNA is TGTGCCAGCAGTTTATCAGGACAGACCACCGGGGAGCTGTTTTTT.

The CDR3 here is CASSIKGGETGELFF. Written as DNA, the CDR3 is TGTGCCAGTAGTATAAAGGGGGGAGAAACCGGGGAGCTGTTTTTT. The V and J genes are TRBV19 and TRBJ2-2; either TRBD1 or TRBD2 may supply D (6 bases each). The germline gives CDR1 LNHDA, CDR2 SQIVND (reference sequence). V lost 2 bases to trimming and J lost 5 bases, with 12 bases between them. The CDR3 length is 15 residues.

The sample holds one count of this clone. The chain has TRBV7-3 and TRBJ1-5; 8 bases align to TRBD1. With 6 bases clipped from V and 2 bases from J, the junction kept 9 bases outside the gene matches. Germline V CDR1 and CDR2: SGHTA, FQGTGA. CDR3 length equals 16 residues. CDR3 nucleotides: TGTGCCAGCAGAATGGACAGGGATTTTCGCAATCAGCCCCAGCATTTT. Its translation is CASRMDRDFRNQPQHF.